This TCR beta chain came from a study of blood T cell repertoires in COVID-19 (dated by TCRdb to about 2020). Study-level background: The collaborator samples originated in the United States, Italy and Spain and spanned the acute and convalescent phases of COVID-19. The samples were drawn from the first 160 participants of the ongoing ImmuneRACE study and from more than 1,000 subjects provided by 6 global collaborators. Where HLA class I and class II types were available, the types were taken from metadata supplied by the sample provider, not from assay-based typing. Subjects who had been exposed to COVID-19, were actively infected with it, or had recovered from it provided the deeply sampled blood TCRbeta repertoires that made up the dataset. A de-identified subject ID, COVID-19 status, age in years and sex were almost always included in the sample metadata. The material from the prospective study consisted of cDNA or gDNA derived from T cells, B-cell-depleted T cells, or PBMCs. The repertoires were released in a freely available public database intended as a resource for research on the immune response to SARS-CoV-2.

The immunoSEQ Assay, a bias-controlled multiplex PCR, was used to amplify TCRbeta CDR3 regions from genomic DNA. The paper's processing steps were these. The number of nucleated cells in each sample was estimated from the amplification of reference gene primers within the assay. To quantify the absolute abundance of each unique TCRbeta CDR3 rearrangement, sequence reads were collapsed and filtered. Productive Simpson clonality was computed per sample as the square root of Simpson's diversity index over productive rearrangements. TCRdb stores this immuneACCESS table with in-frame sequences only. Part of the clones is absent; in the studies checked, under half of the shortfall reflects unresolved V genes, and no reason is known for the rest. The D gene and trimming were derived from the DNA, and the V and J assignments and clone size from that table. The table for this sample lists about 54,000 clones; 90% of them were counted only once. Together, the top ten hold around 8.2% of the sample.

CDR1 and CDR2, per the germline V gene, are SGHTA and FQGNSA. At the junction V is shortened by 5 bases and J by 1 base; bases outside the gene matches: 4. Reading from cysteine to phenylalanine, the CDR3 counts 16 amino acids. The kept DNA is CDR3 alone, 48 bases in frame from the first base. The collaborating institutions used their own protocols to collect whole blood in K2EDTA tubes. For TCRbeta analysis, collaborators shipped samples in one of three forms: frozen whole blood, isolated PBMCs, or DNA extracted from either of those sample types. What the research found in general, with its limitations: How much clinical and demographic metadata was included differed by source and by participant, and the metadata was provided uncurated.

Details on this clone: Its specific antigen is unknown. Base qualities are not provided; no much larger clone lies one nucleotide away.

The receptor's source is a woman between 40 and 55 years old with active COVID-19. Specimen: peripheral blood. The rearrangement combines TRBV7-2 with TRBJ2-3; the central 12 bases match TRBD2. The encoded CDR3 is CASSRRLAGGTDTQYF. The nucleotide sequence reads TGTGCCAGCAGCCGGAGACTAGCGGGGGGCACAGATACGCAGTATTTT.